The present T cell receptor (beta chain) was sequenced within a study of blood T cells in healthy people across ages. The use of a sample-barcoded 5' primer and a J-beta primer mix characterized a second PCR of about 7 to 12 cycles. TCRdb independently ran MiXCR on the 5' RACE reads; one entry per CDR3 protein. The sample yields around 800,000 distinct CDR3 sequences, about 45% seen once. CDR1 is MNHNY, CDR2 SVGAGI, per germline (reference sequence). V lost 2 bases to trimming and J lost 7 bases; unmatched junction nucleotides: 11. This CDR3 contains 15 residues. The chain uses TRBV6-6 and TRBJ2-7; 7 bases are shared with TRBD2. The source of this sequence is a man older than 75 in good health. The specimen sequenced was blood. The CDR3 DNA follows: TGTGCCAGCAGTTACACGCCAAGTTCGGGGGGAGAGCAGTACTTC. The encoded protein is CASSYTPSSGGEQYF.